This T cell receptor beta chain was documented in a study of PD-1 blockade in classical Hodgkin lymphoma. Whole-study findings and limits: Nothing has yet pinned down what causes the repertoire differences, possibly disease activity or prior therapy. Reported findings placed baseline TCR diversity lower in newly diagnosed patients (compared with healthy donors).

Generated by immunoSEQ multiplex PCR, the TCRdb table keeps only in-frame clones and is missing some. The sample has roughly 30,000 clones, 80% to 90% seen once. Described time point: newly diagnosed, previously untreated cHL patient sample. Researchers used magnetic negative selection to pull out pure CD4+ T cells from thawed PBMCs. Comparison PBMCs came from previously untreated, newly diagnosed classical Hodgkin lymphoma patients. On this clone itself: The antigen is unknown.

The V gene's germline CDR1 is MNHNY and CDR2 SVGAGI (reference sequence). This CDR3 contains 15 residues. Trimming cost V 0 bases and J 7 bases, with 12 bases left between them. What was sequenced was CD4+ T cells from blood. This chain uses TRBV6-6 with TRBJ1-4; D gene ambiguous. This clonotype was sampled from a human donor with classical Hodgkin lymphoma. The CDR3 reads CASSYSTPRFEKLFF. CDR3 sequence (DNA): TGTGCCAGCAGTTACTCGACCCCCCGATTTGAAAAACTGTTTTTT.